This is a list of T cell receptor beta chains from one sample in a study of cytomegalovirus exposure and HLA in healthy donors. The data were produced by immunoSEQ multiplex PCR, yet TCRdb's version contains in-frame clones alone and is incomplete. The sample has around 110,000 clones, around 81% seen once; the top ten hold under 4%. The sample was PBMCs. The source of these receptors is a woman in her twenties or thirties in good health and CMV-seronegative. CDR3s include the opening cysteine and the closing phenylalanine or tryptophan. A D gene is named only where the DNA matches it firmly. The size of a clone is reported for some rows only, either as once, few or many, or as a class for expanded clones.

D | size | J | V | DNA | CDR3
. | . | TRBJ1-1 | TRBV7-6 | TGTGCCAGCAGCTTAAAAACCGCGGGGTCTGGAGGTGAAGCTTTCTTT | CASSLKTAGSGGEAFF
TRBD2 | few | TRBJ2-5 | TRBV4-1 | TGCGCCAGCAGCCAAGAGGGGGGGGAGGGGGAGACCCAGTACTTC | CASSQEGGEGETQYF
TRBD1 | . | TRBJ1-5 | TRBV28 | TGTGCCAGCAGGACCGGGACAGCCTATAGCAATCAGCCCCAGCATTTT | CASRTGTAYSNQPQHF
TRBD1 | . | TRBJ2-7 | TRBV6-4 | TGTGCCAGCAGTTTCTCCGGGACAGGGCCCTACGAGCAGTACTTC | CASSFSGTGPYEQYF
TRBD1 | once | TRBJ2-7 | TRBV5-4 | TGTGCCAGCAGCTTTCCCGACAGGGACACCCGCGAGCAGTACTTC | CASSFPDRDTREQYF
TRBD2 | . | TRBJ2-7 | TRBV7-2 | TGTGCCAGCAGCTTAACGGGAGGGCGCGAGCAGTACTTC | CASSLTGGREQYF
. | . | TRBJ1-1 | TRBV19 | TGTGCCAGTACCGCGGACAGACGGGCCGAAGCTTTCTTT | CASTADRRAEAFF
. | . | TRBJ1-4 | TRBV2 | TGTGCCAGCAGTGGTGAGCTTGGTGAAAAACTGTTTTTT | CASSGELGEKLFF
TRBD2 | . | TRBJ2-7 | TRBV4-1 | TGCGCCAGCAGCACCCGACTAGCGGGAGCGGGGGAGCAGTACTTC | CASSTRLAGAGEQYF
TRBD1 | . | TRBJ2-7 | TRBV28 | TGTGCCAGCAAAACAGGGGGCTACTACGAGCAGTACTTC | CASKTGGYYEQYF
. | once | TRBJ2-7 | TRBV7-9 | TGTGCCAGCAGCTTAATCGCGGAAAGCTACGAGCAGTACTTC | CASSLIAESYEQYF
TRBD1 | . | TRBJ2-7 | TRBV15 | TGTGCCACCAGCAGAGGAGGGAGACAGGGGCGTAACGAGCAGTACTTC | CATSRGGRQGRNEQYF
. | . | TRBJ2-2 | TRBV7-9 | TGTGCCAGCAGCTTAGGGCAGGGGTACACCGGGGAGCTGTTTTTT | CASSLGQGYTGELFF
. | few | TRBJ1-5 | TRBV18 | TGTGCCAGCTCACCATTCACAGGGCGAGACCAGCCCCAGCATTTT | CASSPFTGRDQPQHF
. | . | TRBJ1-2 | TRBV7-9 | TGTGCCAGCAGCTTACCCCCAGGGGACTATGGCTACACCTTC | CASSLPPGDYGYTF
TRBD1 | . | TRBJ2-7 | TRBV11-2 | TGTGCCAGCAGCTTGGGACAGGGCTCCTCCTACGAGCAGTACTTC | CASSLGQGSSYEQYF
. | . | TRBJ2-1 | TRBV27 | TGTGCCAGCAGTTTATCTGGCGGGTTCTCCTACAATGAGCAGTTCTTC | CASSLSGGFSYNEQFF
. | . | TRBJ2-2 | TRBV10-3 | TGTGCCATCAGACCAGAGAACACCGGGGAGCTGTTTTTT | CAIRPENTGELFF
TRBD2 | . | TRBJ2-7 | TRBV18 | TGTGCCAGCTCCCGCGGACTAGCGGGAGCCAACGAGCAGTACTTC | CASSRGLAGANEQYF
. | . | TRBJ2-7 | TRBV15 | TGTGCCACCAGCCAGGACAACCGTCGCTCCTACGAGCAGTACTTC | CATSQDNRRSYEQYF
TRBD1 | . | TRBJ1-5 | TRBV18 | TGTGCCAGCTCACCCGAAGACAGGGAAGTCAGGGATCAGCCCCAGCATTTT | CASSPEDREVRDQPQHF
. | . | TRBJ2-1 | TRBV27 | TGTGCCAGCAGTCAACTACAGGCCGGTGAGCAGTTCTTC | CASSQLQAGEQFF
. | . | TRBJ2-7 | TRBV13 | TGTGCCAGCAGCTCCGAAGCCTCCTACGAGCAGTACTTC | CASSSEASYEQYF
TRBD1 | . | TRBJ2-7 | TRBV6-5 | TGTGCCAGCAGTTACAATCCCGCTGGACAGGGGTACGAGCAGTACTTC | CASSYNPAGQGYEQYF
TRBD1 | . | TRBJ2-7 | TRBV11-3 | TGTGCCAGCAGTCCACAGGGGTCGAGCGAGCAGTACTTC | CASSPQGSSEQYF
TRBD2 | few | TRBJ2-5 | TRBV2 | TGTGCCAGCACCCAAACCGGGGGGGTAGGAGAGACCCAGTACTTC | CASTQTGGVGETQYF
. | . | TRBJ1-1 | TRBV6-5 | TGTGCCAGCAGCCCAACCTTACAGGGACGAGCTTTCTTT | CASSPTLQGRAFF
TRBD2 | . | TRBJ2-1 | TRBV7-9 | TGTGCCAGCAGCTTAGGACTAGCGGGATACAATGAGCAGTTCTTC | CASSLGLAGYNEQFF
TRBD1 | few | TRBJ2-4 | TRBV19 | TGTGCCAGTAGCCCGGGACAGGGGATAGCCAAAAACATTCAGTACTTC | CASSPGQGIAKNIQYF
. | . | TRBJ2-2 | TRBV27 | TGTGCCAGCAGTTTAGAGGGCCTACCCGGGGAGCTGTTTTTT | CASSLEGLPGELFF
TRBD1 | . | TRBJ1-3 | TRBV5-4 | TGTGCCAGCAGCTTGGACAGGGGGGGGACTGGAAACACCATATATTTT | CASSLDRGGTGNTIYF
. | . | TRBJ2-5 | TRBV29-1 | TGCAGCGTTGAAGAGGGAGACAGGCGATTGGAGACCCAGTACTTC | CSVEEGDRRLETQYF
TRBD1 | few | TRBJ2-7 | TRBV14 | TGTGCCAGCAGCGCTCGGGACAGGGGGCGTCTACGCGAGCAGTACTTC | CASSARDRGRLREQYF
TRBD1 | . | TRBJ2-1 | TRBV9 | TGTGCCAGCAGCGTAGAAGACAGGGGAGAACAAGATGAGCAGTTCTTC | CASSVEDRGEQDEQFF
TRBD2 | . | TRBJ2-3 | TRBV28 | TGTGCCAGCAGTTCGGGGACTAGCGGGAGAGGGGATACGCAGTATTTT | CASSSGTSGRGDTQYF
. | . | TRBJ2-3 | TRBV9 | TGTGCCGGCAGCGTAGTAGCAGGACACTTCACAGATACGCAGTATTTT | CAGSVVAGHFTDTQYF
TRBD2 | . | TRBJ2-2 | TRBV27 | TGTGCCAGCAGTTTACGGCGGGAGGTGGGCACCGGGGAGCTGTTTTTT | CASSLRREVGTGELFF
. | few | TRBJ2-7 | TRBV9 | TGTGCCAGCAGCGTAGCTGGCGGAGTCTCCTACGAGCAGTACTTC | CASSVAGGVSYEQYF
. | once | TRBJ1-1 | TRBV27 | TGTGCCAGCGCACTTCGGGTGGACTCTGAAGCTTTCTTT | CASALRVDSEAFF
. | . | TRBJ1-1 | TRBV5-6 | TGTGCCAGCAGCTTGCGGTGGAACACTGAAGCTTTCTTT | CASSLRWNTEAFF
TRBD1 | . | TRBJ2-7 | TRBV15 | TGTGCCACCTCCAGGGGGTCCTACGAGCAGTACTTC | CATSRGSYEQYF
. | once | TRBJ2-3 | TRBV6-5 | TGTGCCAGCAGTTGGGGAGGGGGAGGAGATACGCAGTATTTT | CASSWGGGGDTQYF
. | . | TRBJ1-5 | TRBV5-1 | TGCGCCAGCATTTCAGGGGCTTTCAATCAGCCCCAGCATTTT | CASISGAFNQPQHF
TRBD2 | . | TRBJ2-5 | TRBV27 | TGTGCCAGCAGCCTCACTAGCGGGAGGGCGACGGAGACCCAGTACTTC | CASSLTSGRATETQYF
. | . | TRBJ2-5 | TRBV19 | TGTGCCAGTAGCAATGGGGGCCAGACCCAGTACTTC | CASSNGGQTQYF
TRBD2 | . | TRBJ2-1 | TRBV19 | TGTGCCAGTAGTATAGATTGGGGATTAGCGGGATCTATATACGAGCAGTTCTTC | CASSIDWGLAGSIYEQFF
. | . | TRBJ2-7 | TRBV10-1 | TGCGCCAGCAGCCCTGGGAGCTCCTACGAGCAGTACTTC | CASSPGSSYEQYF
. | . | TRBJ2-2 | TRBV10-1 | TGCGCCATCCGGGATGACACCGGGGAGCTGTTTTTT | CAIRDDTGELFF
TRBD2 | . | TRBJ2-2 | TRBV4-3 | TGCGCCAGCAGCCTCCTGGGGGGGACTAGCGTTTCCGCCGGGGAGCTGTTTTTT | CASSLLGGTSVSAGELFF
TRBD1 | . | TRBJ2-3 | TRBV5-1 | TGCGCCAGCAGCTATAGGACAGGGGCTGATACGCAGTATTTT | CASSYRTGADTQYF
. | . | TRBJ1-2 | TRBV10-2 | TGCGCCAGCAGAAACCCCGACAGGACCGCGGGCTACACCTTC | CASRNPDRTAGYTF
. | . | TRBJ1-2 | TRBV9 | TGTGCCAGCAGCAAGTGGGGTCGTCCGGAGGGGAACTATGGCTACACCTTC | CASSKWGRPEGNYGYTF
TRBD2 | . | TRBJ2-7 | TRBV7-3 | TGTGCCAGCAGCCCTACTAGCGGGAGGGCCTACGAGCAGTACTTC | CASSPTSGRAYEQYF
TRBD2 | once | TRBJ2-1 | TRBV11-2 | TGTGCCAGCAGCTTAAAGGCGGGAGGAAGCTTCAATGAGCAGTTCTTC | CASSLKAGGSFNEQFF
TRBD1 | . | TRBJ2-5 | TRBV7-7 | TGTGCCAGCAGCTGGACAGGGGGGGAGACCCAGTACTTC | CASSWTGGETQYF
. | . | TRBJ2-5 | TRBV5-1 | TGCGCCAGCAGCCCTGTCAACGCAGGGGTAGAGACCCAGTACTTC | CASSPVNAGVETQYF
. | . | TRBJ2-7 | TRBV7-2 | TGTGCCAGCAGTCCCCATGGGAGGACTGCCTACGAGCAGTACTTC | CASSPHGRTAYEQYF
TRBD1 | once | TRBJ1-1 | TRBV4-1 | TGCGCCAGCAGCGGGACAGCGGTTATGCCTGAAGCTTTCTTT | CASSGTAVMPEAFF
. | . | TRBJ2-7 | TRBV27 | TGTGCCAGCAGTTTTATCAGTTTTGGCGGAATGGCGGGCGAGCAGTACTTC | CASSFISFGGMAGEQYF
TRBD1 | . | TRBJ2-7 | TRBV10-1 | TGCGCCAGCAGTGCGACAGGGGACTACGAGCAGTACTTC | CASSATGDYEQYF